Listed below are T cell receptor beta chains from one sample, sequenced in a study of cytomegalovirus exposure and HLA in healthy donors. Sequencing used immunoSEQ multiplex PCR; TCRdb keeps in-frame clones, though not all of them. The data show some 130,000 clones, with about 72% seen just once and 1.6% held by the top ten. Source material: PBMCs. Every receptor here comes from a young man in good health and CMV-seropositive. The CDR3 runs from the conserved cysteine through the conserved F or W. Each record gives: V gene, D gene, clone size, J gene, CDR3 protein, CDR3 DNA. The D gene is left open where the match is weak. Expanded clones get a size class; other rows say once, few or many, or leave the size out.

v_call: TRBV7-3
d_call: TRBD1
clone_size: NA
j_call: TRBJ2-7
cdr3_aa: CASSLNGGTVSYEQYF
cdr3_nt: TGTGCCAGCAGCTTAAACGGTGGGACAGTCTCCTACGAGCAGTACTTC

v_call: TRBV28
d_call: NA
clone_size: NA
j_call: TRBJ2-1
cdr3_aa: CASITGHRSYNEQFF
cdr3_nt: TGTGCCAGCATAACGGGACATCGCTCCTACAATGAGCAGTTCTTC

v_call: TRBV25-1
d_call: NA
clone_size: NA
j_call: TRBJ1-1
cdr3_aa: CASSEFGRNTEAFF
cdr3_nt: TGTGCCAGCAGTGAATTTGGGAGGAACACTGAAGCTTTCTTT

v_call: TRBV7-8
d_call: NA
clone_size: NA
j_call: TRBJ2-2
cdr3_aa: CASSIPQGRLDTGELFF
cdr3_nt: TGTGCCAGCAGCATCCCACAGGGGAGGCTTGACACCGGGGAGCTGTTTTTT

v_call: TRBV2
d_call: TRBD1
clone_size: NA
j_call: TRBJ1-1
cdr3_aa: CASSRQGRDTEAFF
cdr3_nt: TGTGCCAGCAGCCGACAGGGACGGGACACTGAAGCTTTCTTT

v_call: TRBV6-6
d_call: TRBD2
clone_size: NA
j_call: TRBJ2-7
cdr3_aa: CASHGGLAGGLEQYF
cdr3_nt: TGTGCCAGTCATGGGGGACTAGCGGGAGGCTTGGAGCAGTACTTC

v_call: TRBV5-4
d_call: TRBD1
clone_size: NA
j_call: TRBJ1-3
cdr3_aa: CASSLASGGGNTIYF
cdr3_nt: TGTGCCAGCAGCTTGGCGTCAGGGGGAGGAAACACCATATATTTT

v_call: TRBV4-1
d_call: TRBD2
clone_size: once
j_call: TRBJ2-1
cdr3_aa: CASSQEGLVQNEQFF
cdr3_nt: TGCGCCAGCAGCCAAGAGGGACTAGTCCAGAATGAGCAGTTCTTC

v_call: TRBV14
d_call: TRBD2
clone_size: NA
j_call: TRBJ2-7
cdr3_aa: CASSRREGYEQYF
cdr3_nt: TGTGCCAGCAGCCGGAGGGAGGGCTACGAGCAGTACTTC

v_call: TRBV7-9
d_call: TRBD1
clone_size: NA
j_call: TRBJ2-5
cdr3_aa: CASSRDRVPQETQYF
cdr3_nt: TGTGCCAGCAGCCGGGACAGGGTGCCCCAAGAGACCCAGTACTTC

v_call: TRBV27
d_call: TRBD1
clone_size: NA
j_call: TRBJ1-1
cdr3_aa: CASTPGQQNTEAFF
cdr3_nt: TGTGCCAGCACCCCGGGACAGCAGAACACTGAAGCTTTCTTT

v_call: TRBV14
d_call: NA
clone_size: few
j_call: TRBJ2-6
cdr3_aa: CASSPSSGANVLTF
cdr3_nt: TGTGCCAGCAGCCCTTCGTCTGGGGCCAACGTCCTGACTTTC

v_call: TRBV5-4
d_call: NA
clone_size: NA
j_call: TRBJ2-5
cdr3_aa: CASSLAGGGRQETQYF
cdr3_nt: TGTGCCAGCAGCTTGGCCGGCGGGGGCCGCCAAGAGACCCAGTACTTC

v_call: TRBV4-3
d_call: NA
clone_size: NA
j_call: TRBJ1-2
cdr3_aa: CASSQGYRDTTYGYTF
cdr3_nt: TGCGCCAGCAGCCAGGGGTACCGGGACACGACCTATGGCTACACCTTC

v_call: TRBV5-4
d_call: TRBD1
clone_size: NA
j_call: TRBJ1-2
cdr3_aa: CASSLEQGGYGGYTF
cdr3_nt: TGTGCCAGCAGCTTGGAACAGGGGGGATACGGCGGCTACACCTTC

v_call: TRBV29-1
d_call: NA
clone_size: NA
j_call: TRBJ2-7
cdr3_aa: CSVEEQGFSEQYF
cdr3_nt: TGCAGCGTTGAAGAACAGGGTTTCTCCGAGCAGTACTTC

v_call: TRBV9
d_call: TRBD1
clone_size: NA
j_call: TRBJ1-4
cdr3_aa: CASSADRGFEKLFF
cdr3_nt: TGTGCCAGCAGCGCGGACAGGGGGTTTGAAAAACTGTTTTTT

v_call: TRBV4-3
d_call: NA
clone_size: few
j_call: TRBJ1-5
cdr3_aa: CASSRSWGGAGQPQHF
cdr3_nt: TGCGCCAGCAGCCGATCCTGGGGAGGGGCTGGTCAGCCCCAGCATTTT